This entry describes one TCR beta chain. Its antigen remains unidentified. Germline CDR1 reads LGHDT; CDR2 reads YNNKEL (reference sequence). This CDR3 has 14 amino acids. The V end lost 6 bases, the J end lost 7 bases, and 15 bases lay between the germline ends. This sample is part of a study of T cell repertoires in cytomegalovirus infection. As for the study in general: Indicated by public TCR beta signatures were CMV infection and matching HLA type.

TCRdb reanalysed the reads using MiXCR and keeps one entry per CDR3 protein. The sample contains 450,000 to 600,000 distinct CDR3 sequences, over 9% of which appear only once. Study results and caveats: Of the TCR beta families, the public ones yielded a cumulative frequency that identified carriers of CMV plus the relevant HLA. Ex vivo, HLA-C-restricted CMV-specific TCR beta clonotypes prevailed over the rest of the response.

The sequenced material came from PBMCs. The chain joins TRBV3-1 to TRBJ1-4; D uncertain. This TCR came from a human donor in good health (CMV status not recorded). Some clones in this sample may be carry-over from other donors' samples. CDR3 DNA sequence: TGTGCCAGCAGTCCGTCGGGAGGTGGTGAAAAACTGTTTTTT. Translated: CASSPSGGGEKLFF.